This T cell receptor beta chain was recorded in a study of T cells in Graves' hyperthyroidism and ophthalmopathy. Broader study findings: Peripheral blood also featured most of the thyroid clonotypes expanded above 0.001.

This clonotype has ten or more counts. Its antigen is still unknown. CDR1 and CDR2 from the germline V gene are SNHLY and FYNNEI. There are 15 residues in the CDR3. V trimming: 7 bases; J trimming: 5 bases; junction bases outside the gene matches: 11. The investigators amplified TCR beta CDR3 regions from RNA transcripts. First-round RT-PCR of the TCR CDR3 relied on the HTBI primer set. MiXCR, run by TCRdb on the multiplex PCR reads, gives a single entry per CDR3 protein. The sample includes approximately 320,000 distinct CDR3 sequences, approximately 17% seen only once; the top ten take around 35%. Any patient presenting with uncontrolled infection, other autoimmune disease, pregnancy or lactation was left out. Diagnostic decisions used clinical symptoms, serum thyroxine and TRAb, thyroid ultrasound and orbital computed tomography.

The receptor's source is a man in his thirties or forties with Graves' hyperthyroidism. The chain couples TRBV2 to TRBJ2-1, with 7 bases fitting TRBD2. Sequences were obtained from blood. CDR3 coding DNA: TGTGCCAGCACTCAGAGGGCGGGAGATAACAATGAGCAGTTCTTC. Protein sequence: CASTQRAGDNNEQFF.